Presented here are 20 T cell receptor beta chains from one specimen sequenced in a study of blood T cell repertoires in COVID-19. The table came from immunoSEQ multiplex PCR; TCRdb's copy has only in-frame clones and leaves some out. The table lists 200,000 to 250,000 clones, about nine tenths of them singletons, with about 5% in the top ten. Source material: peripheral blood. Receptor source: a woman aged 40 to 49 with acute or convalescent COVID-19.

CDR3 sequence (DNA): TGTGCCAGCAGTCTACAGGGGGACACTGAAGCTTTCTTT. The encoded protein is CASSLQGDTEAFF. The V gene is TRBV6-5, the J gene TRBJ1-1; 8 nucleotides line up with TRBD1. J lost 3 bases, V lost 5 bases, and 2 bases had no gene match. The CDR3 spans 13 residues. Germline CDR1 reads MNHEY; CDR2 reads SVGAGI.

CDR3 sequence: CASSRGWGDTGELFF. The CDR3 DNA reads TGTGCCAGCAGCCGAGGTTGGGGGGACACCGGGGAGCTGTTTTTT. This chain connects TRBV11-2 to TRBJ2-2; D perhaps matches TRBD2 (6 bases). The CDR3 is 15 amino acids. Germline lookup yields CDR1 SGHAT and CDR2 FQNNGV. V was trimmed by 5 bases and J by 3 bases, leaving 13 bases between them.

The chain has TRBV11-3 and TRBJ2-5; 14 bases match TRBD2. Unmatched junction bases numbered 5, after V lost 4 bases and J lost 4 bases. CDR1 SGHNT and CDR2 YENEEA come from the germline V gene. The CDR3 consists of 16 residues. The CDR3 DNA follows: TGTGCCAGCAGCTCCGGGACTAGCGGGGGTGTAGAGACCCAGTACTTC. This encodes CASSSGTSGGVETQYF.

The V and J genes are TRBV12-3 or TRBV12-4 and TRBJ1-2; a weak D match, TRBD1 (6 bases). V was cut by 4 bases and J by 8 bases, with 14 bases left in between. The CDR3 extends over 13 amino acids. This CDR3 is CASSSTGDKGYTF. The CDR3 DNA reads TGTGCCAGCAGTTCGACAGGAGATAAAGGCTACACCTTC.

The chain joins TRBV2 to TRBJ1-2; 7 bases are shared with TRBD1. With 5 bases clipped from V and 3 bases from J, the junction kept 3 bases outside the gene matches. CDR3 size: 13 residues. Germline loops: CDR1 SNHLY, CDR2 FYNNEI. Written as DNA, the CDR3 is TGTGCCAGCAGTCCTCAGGGGGACTATGGCTACACCTTC. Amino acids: CASSPQGDYGYTF.

CDR3 amino acids: CASSLSVGNTIYF. The CDR3 region has the DNA TGTGCCAGCAGTTTGTCGGTGGGAAACACCATATATTTT. The rearrangement uses TRBV12-3 or TRBV12-4 and TRBJ1-3; D gene ambiguous. Trimming shortened V by 3 bases and J by 4 bases, and 7 bases separated the two germline ends. This CDR3 spans 13 amino acids.

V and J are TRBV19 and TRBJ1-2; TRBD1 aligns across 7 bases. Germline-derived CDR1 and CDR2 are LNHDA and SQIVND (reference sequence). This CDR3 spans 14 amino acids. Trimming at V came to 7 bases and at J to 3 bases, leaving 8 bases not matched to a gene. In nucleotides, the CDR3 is TGTGCCAGTAACCAACCCGGGACAGACTATGGCTACACCTTC. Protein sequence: CASNQPGTDYGYTF.

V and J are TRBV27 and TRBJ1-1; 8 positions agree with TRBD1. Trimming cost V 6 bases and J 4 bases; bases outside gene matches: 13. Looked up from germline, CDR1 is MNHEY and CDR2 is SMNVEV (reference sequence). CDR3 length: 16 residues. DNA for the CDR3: TGTGCCAGCAGCAAGACTCCACAGGGGGGCGGCACTGAAGCTTTCTTT. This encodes CASSKTPQGGGTEAFF.

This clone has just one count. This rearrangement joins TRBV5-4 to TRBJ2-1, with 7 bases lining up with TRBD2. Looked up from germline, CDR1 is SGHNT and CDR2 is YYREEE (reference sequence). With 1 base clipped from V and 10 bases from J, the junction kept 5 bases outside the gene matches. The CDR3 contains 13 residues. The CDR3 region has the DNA TGTGCCAGCAGCTTGTTTGGGGGGGTCGAGCAGTTCTTC. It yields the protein CASSLFGGVEQFF.

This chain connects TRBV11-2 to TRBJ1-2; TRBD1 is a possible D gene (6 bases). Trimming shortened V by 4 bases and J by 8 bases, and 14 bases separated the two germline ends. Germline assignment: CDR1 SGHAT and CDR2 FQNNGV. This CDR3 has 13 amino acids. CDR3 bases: TGTGCCAGCAGCTGGACGCACAGGGAGGGCTACACCTTC. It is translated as CASSWTHREGYTF.

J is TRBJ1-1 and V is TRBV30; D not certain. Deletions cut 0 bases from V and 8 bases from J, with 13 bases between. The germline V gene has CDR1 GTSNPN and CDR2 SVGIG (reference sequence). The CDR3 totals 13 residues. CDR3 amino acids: CAWSVEWSAEAFF. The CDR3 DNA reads TGTGCCTGGAGTGTAGAGTGGTCTGCCGAAGCTTTCTTT.

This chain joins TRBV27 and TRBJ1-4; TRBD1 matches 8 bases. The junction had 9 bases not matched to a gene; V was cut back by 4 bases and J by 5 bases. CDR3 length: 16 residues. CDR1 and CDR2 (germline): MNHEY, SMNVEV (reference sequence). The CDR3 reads CASSYRPWDRNEKLFF. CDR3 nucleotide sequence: TGTGCCAGCAGTTACCGACCCTGGGACAGGAATGAAAAACTGTTTTTT.

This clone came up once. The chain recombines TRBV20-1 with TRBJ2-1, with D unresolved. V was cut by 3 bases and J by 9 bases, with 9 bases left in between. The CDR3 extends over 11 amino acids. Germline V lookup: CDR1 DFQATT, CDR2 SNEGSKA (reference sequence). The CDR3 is CSARVVSEQFF. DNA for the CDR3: TGCAGTGCTAGGGTCGTGAGTGAGCAGTTCTTC.

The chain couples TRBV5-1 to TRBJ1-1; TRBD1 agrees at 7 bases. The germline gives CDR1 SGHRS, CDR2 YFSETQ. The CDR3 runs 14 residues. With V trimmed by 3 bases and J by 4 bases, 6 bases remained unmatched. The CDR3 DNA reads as TGCGCCAGCAGCTCCGCAGGGGGGACCACTGAAGCTTTCTTT. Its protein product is CASSSAGGTTEAFF.

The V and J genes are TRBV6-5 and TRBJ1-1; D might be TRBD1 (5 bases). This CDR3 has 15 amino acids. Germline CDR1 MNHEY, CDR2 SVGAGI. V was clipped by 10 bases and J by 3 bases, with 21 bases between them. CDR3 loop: CATTPTRGGDTEAFF. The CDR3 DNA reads TGTGCCACCACCCCTACTCGCGGGGGGGACACTGAAGCTTTCTTT.

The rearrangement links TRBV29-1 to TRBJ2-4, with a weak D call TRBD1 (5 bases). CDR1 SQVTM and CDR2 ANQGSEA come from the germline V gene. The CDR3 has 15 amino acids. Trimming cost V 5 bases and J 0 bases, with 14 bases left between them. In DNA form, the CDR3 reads TGCAGCGTTCCCGGGCAGGGCCTAGCCAAAAACATTCAGTACTTC. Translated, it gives CSVPGQGLAKNIQYF. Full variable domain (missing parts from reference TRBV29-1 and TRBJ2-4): SAVISQKPSRDICQRGTSLTIQCQVDSQVTMMFWYRQQPGQSLTLIATANQGSEATYESGFVIDKFPISRPNLTFSTLTVSNMSPEDSSIYLCSVPGQGLAKNIQYFGAGTRLSVL.

CDR3 residues: CAISEARGNTGELFF. CDR3 DNA: TGTGCCATCAGTGAGGCCCGGGGGAACACCGGGGAGCTGTTTTTT. The chain is built from TRBV10-3 and TRBJ2-2; the D gene is possibly TRBD2 (5 bases). The germline CDR1 and CDR2 sequences are ENHRY and SYGVKD. The length of the CDR3 is 15 residues. V lost 2 bases and J 1 base, leaving 8 bases between the germline ends.

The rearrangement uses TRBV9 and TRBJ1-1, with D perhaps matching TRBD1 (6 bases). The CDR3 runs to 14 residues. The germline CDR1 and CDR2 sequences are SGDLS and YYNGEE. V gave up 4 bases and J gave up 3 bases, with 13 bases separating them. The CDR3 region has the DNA TGTGCCAGCAGCCCACGGACAGAATACACTGAAGCTTTCTTT. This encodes CASSPRTEYTEAFF.

CDR3 region: CASSEGGGALETQYF. DNA of the CDR3: TGTGCCAGCAGTGAGGGCGGGGGGGCCTTAGAGACCCAGTACTTC. The gene calls are TRBV6-4 and TRBJ2-5, with TRBD2 identical over 9 bases. CDR3 size: 15 residues. The germline V gene has CDR1 MRHNA and CDR2 SNTAGT. Trimming took 3 bases from V and 4 from J; bases not matched to a gene: 6.

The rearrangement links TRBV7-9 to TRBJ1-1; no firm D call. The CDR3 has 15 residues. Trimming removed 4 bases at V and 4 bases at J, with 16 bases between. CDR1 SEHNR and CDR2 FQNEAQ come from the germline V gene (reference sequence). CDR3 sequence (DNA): TGTGCCAGCAGCTCGACCCGTCTGAGGTTCACTGAAGCTTTCTTT. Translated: CASSSTRLRFTEAFF.